The T cell receptor (beta chain) described here comes from a study of post-analysis software for immune sequencing data. General study findings and limits: TRBV5-6, TRBV5-1 and TRBV20-1 belonged to a set of about five TRBV segments that were more frequent in patients than controls.

The TCR beta cDNA libraries carried unique molecular identifiers. MiXCR, run by TCRdb on the PCR reads, gives a single entry per CDR3 protein. The table shows around 400,000 distinct CDR3 sequences, with approximately 37% occurring only once. Only a few counts were recorded for this clonotype. The target antigen is unknown. The CDR3 loop spans 14 amino acids. Per germline, CDR1 SGHTS and CDR2 YDEGEE. V lost 3 bases and J lost 8, with 17 bases in between. The chain recombines TRBV5-8 with TRBJ1-2; D is uncertain. The TCR originated in a girl under 10 years old with multiple sclerosis. The material sequenced was blood. In DNA form, the CDR3 reads TGTGCCAGCAGCTCTCCCGTATGGAACAAAGGCTACACCTTC. Translation gives CASSSPVWNKGYTF.